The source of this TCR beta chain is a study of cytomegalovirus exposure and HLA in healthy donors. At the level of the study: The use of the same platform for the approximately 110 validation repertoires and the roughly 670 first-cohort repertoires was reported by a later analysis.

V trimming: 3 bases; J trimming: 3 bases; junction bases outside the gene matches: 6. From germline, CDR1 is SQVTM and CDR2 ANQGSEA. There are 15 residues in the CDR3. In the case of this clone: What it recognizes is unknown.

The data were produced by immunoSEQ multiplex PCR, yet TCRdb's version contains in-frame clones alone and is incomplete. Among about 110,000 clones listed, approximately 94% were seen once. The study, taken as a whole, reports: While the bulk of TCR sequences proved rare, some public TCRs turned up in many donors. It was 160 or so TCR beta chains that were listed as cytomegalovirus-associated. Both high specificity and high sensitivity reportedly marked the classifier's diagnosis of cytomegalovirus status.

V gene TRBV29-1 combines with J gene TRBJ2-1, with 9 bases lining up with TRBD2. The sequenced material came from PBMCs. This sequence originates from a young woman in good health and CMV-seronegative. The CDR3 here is CSVDGTSHYYNEQFF. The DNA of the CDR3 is TGCAGCGTTGATGGGACTAGCCACTACTACAATGAGCAGTTCTTC.